Included here is one T cell receptor beta chain sequence, with context. The antigen is unknown. Gene names and germline refer to mouse. The CDR3 extends 1 residue past the end of the read, so its final part is completed from the germline J gene. The source of the sample is a study of tissue T cells after allogeneic stem cell transplantation. Study outcomes and limitations: Only a limited share of tissue TCRs appeared in blood or spleen. Few T cell clones were shared across patients, but motif clusters showed tissue-specific shared signatures.

TCRbeta CDR3 was sequenced at survey depth with template counts. Generated by immunoSEQ multiplex PCR, the TCRdb table keeps only in-frame clones and is missing some. The sample gives 4,300 or so clones, 45% to 50% of which show up once; 16% is in the top ten. Time point of the sample: mouse harvest day 14 after allogeneic transplant. Each mouse received 10^7 T-cell-depleted marrow cells plus 10^6 splenic CD5+ T cells by tail vein. B6 (H2b) cells into BALB/c (H2d) mice; tissues taken at day 7 or 14. The V gene lost 3 bases and the J gene lost 2 bases, with 7 bases spanning the gap. In germline, CDR1 is SNHLY, CDR2 FYNGKV (reference sequence). The CDR3 covers 14 residues.

The chain links TRBV3 to TRBJ1-4; D gene unclear. Sequencing input: gut tissue. The TCR sequence derives from a female BALB/c mouse given C57BL/6 T cells with graft-versus-host disease after an allogeneic hematopoietic cell transplant. The CDR3 spells CASSFQQSNERLFF. The CDR3 DNA, read in part, is TGTGCCAGCAGCTTTCAACAGTCCAACGAAAGATTATTT.